This TCR beta chain emerged from a study of cytomegalovirus exposure and HLA in healthy donors. Study results and limitations: The dataset shows that most TCR sequences were rare, while some public TCRs occurred in many donors. Across all donors, roughly uniform sequencing depth was an assumption of the presence/absence analyses. Later analysis reportedly placed an Asian-associated ancestry cluster below the roughly 690-donor mean in N-insertions.

The sample holds one count of this clone. Its cognate antigen is unknown. CDR1 is MGHRA and CDR2 is YSYEKL in the germline V gene. V shed 6 bases, J shed 1 base, and the junction held 4 bases outside the gene matches. The CDR3 consists of 15 residues. The study ran its PCR with 60 Vbeta and 13 Jbeta primers. The table came from immunoSEQ multiplex PCR; TCRdb's copy has only in-frame clones and leaves some out. Counted here are some 180,000 clones, 75% to 85% occurring once; the ten biggest clones make up over 2%. The V and J genes are TRBV4-1 and TRBJ2-3, with 10 bases matching TRBD2. The TCR originated in a woman in her twenties or thirties in good health and CMV-seropositive. Sequenced: PBMCs. This chain's CDR3 is CASRLLAGRTDTQYF. As DNA, the CDR3 is TGCGCCAGCAGGCTACTAGCGGGGCGCACAGATACGCAGTATTTT.